The TCR beta chain described here comes from a study of blood T cell repertoires in COVID-19 (dated by TCRdb to 2019 to 2021). For the wider study: Samples from collaborators originated in the United States, Italy and Spain and spanned both the acute and convalescent phases of COVID-19. The material from the prospective study consisted of cDNA or gDNA derived from T cells, B-cell-depleted T cells, or PBMCs. The dataset comprised deeply sampled blood TCRbeta repertoires from subjects exposed to, actively infected with, or recovered from COVID-19. The repertoires were released in a freely available public database intended as a resource for research on the immune response to SARS-CoV-2. Samples were obtained from the ongoing ImmuneRACE study (first 160 participants) and from 1,254 subjects provided by 6 global collaborators. The sample metadata nearly always contained a de-identified subject ID, COVID-19 status, age in years and sex. Where available, HLA class I and class II types were obtained from metadata supplied by the sample provider rather than from assay-based typing.

The immunoSEQ Assay, a bias-controlled multiplex PCR, was used to amplify TCRbeta CDR3 regions from genomic DNA. Per the authors' processing: Nucleated cell counts per sample were estimated from amplification of reference gene primers within the assay. To quantify the absolute abundance of each unique TCRbeta CDR3 rearrangement, sequence reads were collapsed and filtered. Productive Simpson clonality was computed per sample as the square root of Simpson's diversity index over productive rearrangements. In TCRdb, the immuneACCESS table is reduced to in-frame sequences with V and J assigned. These tables do not hold every clone; where another copy was compared, an unresolved V gene accounts for under half, and the others remain unexplained. V, J and clone size derive from that table, while D and trimming were established from the DNA sequence. The sample table lists under 200,000 clones, more than 85% of them with a count of one. The top ten clonotypes cover 7% of the sample.

Whole blood was collected in K2EDTA tubes by collaborating institutions according to the institutions' own protocols. For TCRbeta analysis, collaborators shipped samples as frozen whole blood, isolated PBMCs, or DNA extracted from either of those sample types. The investigation overall reported the following: The quantity of clinical and demographic metadata differed by source and by participant and was supplied without curation.

Only one count was recorded for this clone. This receptor's antigen is unknown. No much larger clone is present one base from it, and per-base qualities are unavailable. From the cysteine up to the phenylalanine, the CDR3 has a length of 15 residues. The CDR3 DNA has 45 bases and is translated from base 1. Per the germline V gene, LGHNT is the CDR1 and FRNRAP is the CDR2. Germline trimming amounts to 5 bases on V and 3 bases on J, with 6 as the count of junction bases outside the gene matches. Rearrangement joined TRBV12-5 to TRBJ2-2, and TRBD2 matches 7 of the central bases. The sample taken for sequencing was peripheral blood. This clonotype was sampled from an elderly woman in a cohort sampled during active or convalescent COVID-19. The DNA is as follows: TGTGCTAGTGGTCCCGGGGGGTGGGACACCGGGGAGCTGTTTTTT. The translation is CASGPGGWDTGELFF. This CDR3, with the reference TRBV12-5 and TRBJ2-2 proteins standing in past its ends, gives the full variable domain DARVTQTPRHKVTEMGQEVTMRCQPILGHNTVFWYRQTMMQGLELLAYFRNRAPLDDSGMPKDRFSAEMPDATLATLKIQPSEPRDSAVYFCASGPGGWDTGELFFGEGSRLTVL.